One sample yielded the 8 T cell receptor beta chains listed below, sequenced in a study of molecular identifiers for immune sequencing clone quantification. Each CDR3 protein is one row after TCRdb ran MiXCR on the PCR reads. The data show some 100,000 distinct CDR3 sequences, roughly 34% seen once. The sequencing sample was made of naive CD8+ T cells from blood, with Jurkat cell RNA spiked in. Subset denoted: FACS-sorted CD8+CD4-CCR7+CD45RA+ naive T cells. The receptors here all came from a human donor in good health. Some libraries in this study had Jurkat cell RNA spiked in.

The V and J genes are TRBV6-6 and TRBJ2-1, with no clear D. Trimming cost V 2 bases and J 0 bases, with 23 bases left between them. The CDR3 contains 20 residues. From germline, CDR1 is MNHNY and CDR2 SVGAGI (reference sequence). The CDR3 coding sequence is TGTGCCAGCAGTTACGGCACGGTCGTGACGTCCATGAGCTCCTACAATGAGCAGTTCTTC. Protein product: CASSYGTVVTSMSSYNEQFF.

This clonotype was observed at least ten times. This chain joins TRBV6-6 and TRBJ2-7, with D possibly TRBD2 on 7 matching bases. CDR1 MNHNY and CDR2 SVGAGI come from the germline V gene (reference sequence). This CDR3 is built from 15 residues. With 0 bases removed from V and 2 bases from J, the gap between germline ends came to 11 bases. The CDR3 sequence: CASSYSTGGPYEQYF. CDR3 sequence (DNA): TGTGCCAGCAGTTACTCGACGGGGGGCCCCTACGAGCAGTACTTC.

In this sample, this clonotype turned up many times. The chain couples TRBV4-1 to TRBJ2-3; unclear D gene. With 1 base removed from V and 3 bases from J, the gap between germline ends came to 5 bases. Germline V gene data show CDR1 as MGHRA and CDR2 as YSYEKL. The CDR3 runs to 13 residues. In DNA form, the CDR3 reads TGCGCCAGCAGCCAAGTTCGGACAGATACGCAGTATTTT. Amino acid sequence: CASSQVRTDTQYF.

V usage is TRBV11-2 and J usage is TRBJ1-3; the match to TRBD1 covers 9 bases. The CDR3 spans 17 residues. The germline CDR1 and CDR2 sequences are SGHAT and FQNNGV. Trimming removed 2 bases from V and 2 bases from J; junction bases left unmatched: 7. This chain's CDR3 is CASSLRGDRDAGNTIYF. In nucleotides, the CDR3 is TGTGCCAGCAGCTTAAGGGGGGACAGGGATGCTGGAAACACCATATATTTT.

This CDR3 reads CASSSWSTQETQYF. The CDR3 region has the DNA TGTGCCAGCAGCAGTTGGTCTACCCAAGAGACCCAGTACTTC. The rearrangement links TRBV11-2 to TRBJ2-5; D remains unclear. In germline, CDR1 is SGHAT, CDR2 FQNNGV. The CDR3 spans 14 residues. The V gene lost 5 bases and the J gene lost 1 base, with 11 bases spanning the gap. The entire variable domain, with the rest obtained from reference TRBV11-2 and TRBJ2-5, is as follows: EAGVAQSPRYKIIEKRQSVAFWCNPISGHATLYWYQQILGQGPKLLIQFQNNGVVDDSQLPKDRFSAERLKGVDSTLKIQPAKLEDSAVYLCASSSWSTQETQYFGPGTRLLVL.

This clonotype was recorded many times. The V gene is TRBV28, the J gene TRBJ2-1; no reliable D call. This CDR3 contains 13 residues. The germline V and J ends were trimmed by 2 bases and 2 bases, with 4 bases remaining between them. The V gene's germline CDR1 is MDHEN and CDR2 SYDVKM. The CDR3 region has the DNA TGTGCCAGCAGTTTAGACCCCTACAATGAGCAGTTCTTC. Protein product: CASSLDPYNEQFF.

This clonotype was counted at least ten times. J is TRBJ2-3 and V is TRBV12-3 or TRBV12-4; no definite D call. This CDR3 spans 16 amino acids. Between the trimmed V and J ends, which lost 8 bases and 0 bases, there was a span of 18 bases. The CDR3 DNA is TGTGCCAGCCATACCTCTGGCGAAACGAGCACAGATACGCAGTATTTT. Its protein is CASHTSGETSTDTQYF.

In this sample, this clonotype turned up a few times. The rearrangement links TRBV13 to TRBJ2-3; perhaps TRBD1 as D (5 bases). V lost 4 bases, J lost 4 bases, and 24 bases lay in between. CDR1 is PRHDT and CDR2 is FYEKMQ in the germline V gene (reference sequence). The CDR3 consists of 18 residues. The CDR3 DNA is TGTGCCAGCAGCTCACCAGGTCATGAGACAGACGCCGCAGATACGCAGTATTTT. This sequence encodes CASSSPGHETDAADTQYF.